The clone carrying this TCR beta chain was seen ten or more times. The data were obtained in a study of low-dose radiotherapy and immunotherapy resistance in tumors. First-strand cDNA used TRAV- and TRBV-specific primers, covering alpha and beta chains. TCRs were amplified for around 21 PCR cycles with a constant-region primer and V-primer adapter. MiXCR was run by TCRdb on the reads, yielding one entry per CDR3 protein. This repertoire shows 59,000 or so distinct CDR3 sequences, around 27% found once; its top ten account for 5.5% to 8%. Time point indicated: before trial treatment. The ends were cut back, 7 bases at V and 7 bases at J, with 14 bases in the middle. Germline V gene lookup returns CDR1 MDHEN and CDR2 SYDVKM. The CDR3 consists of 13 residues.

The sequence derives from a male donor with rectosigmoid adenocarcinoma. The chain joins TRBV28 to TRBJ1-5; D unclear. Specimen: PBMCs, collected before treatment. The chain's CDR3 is CASINGGRQPQHF. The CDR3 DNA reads TGTGCCAGCATTAATGGTGGCAGGCAGCCCCAGCATTTT.